This entry concerns a single T cell receptor beta chain. Its antigen is not identified. The CDR3 consists of 15 residues. V was pared by 5 bases and J by 4 bases, with 15 bases between. Germline lookup yields CDR1 SGHAT and CDR2 FQNNGV. Produced via immunoSEQ multiplex PCR; TCRdb's table is partial and in-frame only. The table lists about 62,000 clones, about 88% of them singletons. These data originate in a study of OX40 agonist ivuxolimab in advanced cancers. Study-wide context: While on treatment, patients had intravenous ivuxolimab at 0.01 to 10 mg/kg every 2 weeks. Those enrolled were roughly 80% male, with a mean age of 60 years and ages from about 20 to 80. The study's findings and limits: In CD8+ T cells, expanded clones were on average more numerous than in CD4+. Those patients achieving a partial response at 0.1-3.0 mg/kg showed among the lowest clonal expansion.

The V call is TRBV11-2, the J call TRBJ1-5; unclear D gene. The sequence derives from an adult with an advanced solid tumor such as melanoma, head and neck, liver or kidney cancer. Sequenced here: CD4+ or CD8+ T cells sorted from blood, sampled in a trial of the OX40 agonist ivuxolimab. The CDR3 here is CASSRGPGENQPQHF. DNA for the CDR3: TGTGCCAGCAGCCGAGGACCCGGAGAAAATCAGCCCCAGCATTTT. The full variable domain, its missing parts supplied by reference TRBV11-2 and TRBJ1-5, is EAGVAQSPRYKIIEKRQSVAFWCNPISGHATLYWYQQILGQGPKLLIQFQNNGVVDDSQLPKDRFSAERLKGVDSTLKIQPAKLEDSAVYLCASSRGPGENQPQHFGDGTRLSIL.